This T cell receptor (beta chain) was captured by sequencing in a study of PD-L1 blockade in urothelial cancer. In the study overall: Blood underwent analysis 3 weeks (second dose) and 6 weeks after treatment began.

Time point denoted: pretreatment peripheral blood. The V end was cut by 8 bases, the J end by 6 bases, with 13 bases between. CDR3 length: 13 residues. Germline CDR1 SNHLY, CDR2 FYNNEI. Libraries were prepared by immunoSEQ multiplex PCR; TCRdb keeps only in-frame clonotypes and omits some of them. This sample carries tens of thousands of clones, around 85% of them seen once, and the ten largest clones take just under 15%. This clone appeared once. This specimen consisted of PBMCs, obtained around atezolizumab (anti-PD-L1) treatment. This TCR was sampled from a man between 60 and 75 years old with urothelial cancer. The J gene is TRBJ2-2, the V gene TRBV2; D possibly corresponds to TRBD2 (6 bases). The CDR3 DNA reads TGTGCCAGCGTAGCGGACTACTCCGGGGAGCTGTTTTTT. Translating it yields CASVADYSGELFF.